The rows below give T cell receptor beta chains drawn from one sample of a study of CD8 T cells in ankylosing spondylitis. TCRdb re-analysed the 5' RACE reads in MiXCR, keeping a single row per CDR3 protein. The data show just over 300,000 distinct CDR3 sequences, 20% to 25% seen once. Sequenced sample: blood, either unsorted or a sorted T cell fraction (not recorded which). The receptors were sampled from a female donor with ankylosing spondylitis or in good health (not recorded which). CDR3s include the opening cysteine and the closing phenylalanine or tryptophan. A D gene is named only where the DNA matches it firmly. Not all rows give a size; the values are once, few, many and, for expanded clones, a class.

TRBJ2-2,.,TRBV5-1,.,CASLSRDTGELFF,TGCGCCAGCTTAAGTCGGGACACCGGGGAGCTGTTTTTT
TRBJ2-7,.,TRBV6-2/TRBV6-3,TRBD2,CASSYSASGTLYEQYF,TGTGCCAGCAGTTACTCGGCTAGCGGGACGCTCTACGAGCAGTACTTC
TRBJ2-7,.,TRBV2,TRBD2,CASSRLTSGREYEQYF,TGTGCCAGCAGTAGGTTGACTAGCGGGAGGGAATACGAGCAGTACTTC
TRBJ2-3,.,TRBV5-5,.,CASSRTPGAATDTQYF,TGTGCCAGCAGCAGAACCCCGGGAGCGGCCACAGATACGCAGTATTTT
TRBJ2-7,.,TRBV24-1,.,CATSAGGPPQGNEQYF,TGTGCCACCAGTGCCGGTGGGCCCCCACAAGGCAACGAGCAGTACTTC
TRBJ2-1,.,TRBV6-2/TRBV6-3,TRBD2,CASRLAGSNEQFF,TGTGCAAGCAGGCTAGCGGGCTCCAATGAGCAGTTCTTC
TRBJ2-7,.,TRBV28,TRBD1,CASSSPGQGGDEQYF,TGTGCCAGCAGTTCCCCCGGACAGGGAGGCGACGAGCAGTACTTC
TRBJ1-1,few,TRBV7-2,.,CASSPHRENTEAFF,TGTGCCAGCAGCCCCCACAGGGAGAACACTGAAGCTTTCTTT
TRBJ2-7,.,TRBV12-3/TRBV12-4,TRBD2,CASSLDAGVTGKYF,TGTGCCAGCAGTTTGGATGCGGGAGTGACGGGGAAGTACTTC
TRBJ2-5,.,TRBV21-1,.,CASSSDRPLTGPWEETQYF,TGTGCCAGCAGCAGCGATCGCCCCCTGACAGGACCCTGGGAAGAGACCCAGTACTTC
TRBJ2-1,many,TRBV29-1,TRBD2,CSVASGSDEQFF,TGCAGCGTCGCTAGCGGGAGCGATGAGCAGTTCTTC
TRBJ2-7,.,TRBV20-1,.,CSASSGPYEQYF,TGCAGTGCTAGTTCTGGGCCCTACGAGCAGTACTTC
TRBJ2-1,.,TRBV4-1,TRBD2,CASSQVTSGTDEQFF,TGCGCCAGCAGCCAAGTGACTAGCGGGACCGATGAGCAGTTCTTC
TRBJ2-5,few,TRBV28,.,CASSLGTDRDDGSQYF,TGTGCCAGCAGTTTAGGAACGGATAGGGACGATGGGTCCCAGTACTTC
TRBJ2-1,.,TRBV12-3/TRBV12-4,.,CASSLWGVPYNEQFF,TGTGCCAGCAGTTTATGGGGGGTCCCCTACAATGAGCAGTTCTTC
TRBJ2-1,few,TRBV6-4,.,CASTTTGPVHNEQFF,TGTGCCAGCACAACTACAGGGCCCGTTCACAATGAGCAGTTCTTC
TRBJ2-1,.,TRBV20-1,.,CSAAEGGHEQFF,TGCAGTGCTGCTGAGGGCGGTCATGAGCAGTTCTTC
TRBJ1-1,.,TRBV29-1,.,CSGYRERDTEAFF,TGCAGCGGTTACAGGGAAAGGGACACTGAAGCTTTCTTT
TRBJ1-6,.,TRBV3-1,.,CASSQARRTSPLHF,TGTGCCAGCAGCCAAGCACGGAGGACTTCACCCCTCCACTTT
TRBJ2-7,few,TRBV18,.,CASSPLPHREAGEQYF,TGTGCCAGCTCACCCCTCCCTCACAGGGAAGCAGGCGAGCAGTACTTC
TRBJ2-3,few,TRBV20-1,TRBD2,CSAGSIGLAGSTDTQYF,TGCAGTGCGGGTAGCATCGGACTAGCGGGTAGCACAGATACGCAGTATTTT
TRBJ1-3,.,TRBV10-3,.,CAISEFRVGAVSGNTIYF,TGTGCCATCAGTGAATTTAGAGTGGGGGCAGTCTCTGGAAACACCATATATTTT
TRBJ2-3,.,TRBV11-2,.,CASSFGGRDTQYF,TGTGCCAGCAGCTTCGGCGGCCGGGATACGCAGTATTTT
TRBJ2-1,many,TRBV6-5,TRBD2,CASSSGGRGGPSLYNEQFF,TGTGCCAGCAGTTCCGGCGGGAGGGGGGGCCCATCCCTATACAATGAGCAGTTCTTC
TRBJ2-5,few,TRBV12-3/TRBV12-4,.,CASSPRLGLRQETQYF,TGTGCCAGCAGCCCAAGGCTGGGGTTACGGCAAGAGACCCAGTACTTC
TRBJ2-3,.,TRBV6-1,TRBD1,CASKGTGHTDTQYF,TGTGCCAGCAAGGGGACAGGGCACACAGATACGCAGTATTTT
TRBJ2-5,.,TRBV4-2,.,CASSPAGGQETQYF,TGTGCCAGCAGCCCCGCCGGGGGGCAGGAGACCCAGTACTTC
TRBJ1-1,many,TRBV5-1,.,CASSSQHGTEAFF,TGCGCCAGCAGCTCCCAACATGGCACTGAAGCTTTCTTT
TRBJ2-5,many,TRBV12-3/TRBV12-4,TRBD1,CASRAPGGSRMTQYF,TGTGCCAGCAGAGCACCAGGGGGCAGTAGAATGACCCAGTACTTC
TRBJ1-1,.,TRBV29-1,.,CSVGGHRDTEAFF,TGCAGCGTCGGGGGACATAGGGACACTGAAGCTTTCTTT
TRBJ1-5,.,TRBV20-1,.,CSASDGTQPQHF,TGCAGTGCTAGCGACGGGACTCAGCCCCAGCATTTT
TRBJ2-7,.,TRBV20-1,.,CSAILADEQYF,TGCAGTGCCATCCTAGCAGACGAGCAGTACTTC
TRBJ2-2,few,TRBV18,TRBD2,CASSPRTSGRVTGELFF,TGTGCCAGCTCACCCCGGACTAGCGGGAGAGTAACCGGGGAGCTGTTTTTT